These T cell receptor beta chains were read from a single sample in a study of B cell selection in AIRE deficiency. Clones were sequenced by immunoSEQ multiplex PCR, and TCRdb holds only the in-frame ones, with some missing. The sample lists 15,000 to 20,000 clones; 85% to 95% were seen once. The sequenced sample was CD4+CD25+ Tregs sorted from PBMCs. These receptors originate from a human donor in good health. The CDR3 runs from the conserved cysteine through the conserved F or W. D genes are given only for firm matches.

j_call d_call v_call cdr3_aa
TRBJ1-2 - TRBV6-6 CASRGTGRPLEGYTF
TRBJ1-1 - TRBV5-1 CASSLGRVDTEAFF
TRBJ2-5 TRBD2 TRBV4-1 CASSHGLAGGFGETQYF
TRBJ1-2 - TRBV10-3 CATLQGSYGYTF
TRBJ2-7 - TRBV2 CASSELSPGQYF
TRBJ2-7 TRBD2 TRBV5-6 CASSPVAGRGEQYF
TRBJ2-2 - TRBV5-4 CASSLEQPPGELFF
TRBJ2-1 TRBD1 TRBV5-1 CASSARTGGEDEQFF
TRBJ2-3 - TRBV4-1 CASSPLSLGDTQYF
TRBJ2-1 - TRBV5-1 CASSLEVSSYNEQFF
TRBJ1-4 - TRBV27 CASSFRLHRGRNEKLFF
TRBJ1-3 - TRBV7-9 CASSPQVVANTIYF